Below, one TCR beta chain is given with its context. In the authors' workflow: Estimation of nucleated cell counts was performed using reference gene primer amplification. Repertoires were generated with immunoSEQ multiplex PCR, while TCRdb's copy carries only in-frame clones and drops some. D and trimming come from the DNA, and the V and J calls and clone size come from that table. The sample records about 68,000 clones, around 86% being singletons. These data are taken from a study of blood T cell repertoires in COVID-19. Study in general: PBMCs, B-cell-depleted T cells, or T cells provided the cDNA or gDNA that made up the material.

Trimming at V came to 4 bases and at J to 3 bases, leaving 11 bases not matched to a gene. The CDR3 has 16 residues. CDR1 is SGDLS and CDR2 is YYNGEE in the germline V gene. The rearrangement uses TRBV9 and TRBJ1-1, with TRBD1 matching over 8 bases. The receptor comes from a woman aged 60-70 years with acute or convalescent COVID-19. Sequencing input: peripheral blood. The CDR3, as DNA: TGTGCCAGCAGCAGTCCAAAACAGGGGGGAGACACTGAAGCTTTCTTT. Its protein product is CASSSPKQGGDTEAFF.